This TCR beta chain is from a study of early T cells in non-severe SARS-CoV-2 infection. For the study at large: Alpha and beta chains were unpaired, from unsorted whole-blood bulk RNA.

This clonotype was counted many times. Each cDNA molecule carried a unique molecular identifier. TCRdb independently ran MiXCR on the 5' RACE reads; one entry per CDR3 protein. The repertoire holds more than 85,000 distinct CDR3 sequences, 10% to 15% seen once, with approximately 4% in the top ten. This clonotype was sampled from an adult who was a healthcare worker with PCR-confirmed SARS-CoV-2 infection or an uninfected control (not recorded which). The sample was whole blood, taken at baseline.

The CDR3 nucleotides read TGTGCCAGCTCACCGGTACAGGGGGAAGGCGAGCAGTTCTTC. Translation: CASSPVQGEGEQFF. V and J are TRBV18 and TRBJ2-1; 8 nucleotides match TRBD1. CDR1 is KGHSH, CDR2 LQKENI, per germline. This CDR3 comprises 14 residues. V shed 3 bases, J shed 10 bases, and the junction held 8 bases outside the gene matches.